Reported below is one TCR beta chain. The CDR3 totals 14 residues. CDR1 is SGHRS and CDR2 is YFSETQ in the germline V gene. Trimming took 5 bases from V and 0 from J, leaving 10 bases between them. These data originate in a study of T cell changes during pregnancy in multiple sclerosis. The table came from immunoSEQ multiplex PCR; TCRdb's copy has only in-frame clones and leaves some out. The table records under 6,000 clones, approximately 77% of them present only once. The TCR sequence derives from a female donor in good health, enrolled as a control in a pregnancy study. The chain links TRBV5-1 to TRBJ2-3; D is ambiguous. The sequenced sample was CD8+ T cells from peripheral blood mononuclear cells, obtained in the second trimester of pregnancy. The CDR3 is CASSSGFSTDTQYF. Written as DNA, the CDR3 is TGCGCCAGCAGTTCAGGTTTCAGCACAGATACGCAGTATTTT. The full variable domain, its missing parts supplied by reference TRBV5-1 and TRBJ2-3, is KAGVTQTPRYLIKTRGQQVTLSCSPISGHRSVSWYQQTPGQGLQFLFEYFSETQRNKGNFPGRFSGRQFSNSRSEMNVSTLELGDSALYLCASSSGFSTDTQYFGPGTRLTVL.